These T cell receptor beta chains were read from a single sample in a study of cytomegalovirus exposure and HLA in healthy donors. Sequencing was performed with immunoSEQ multiplex PCR; in TCRdb, only in-frame clones are kept and a portion is missing. The top ten clones hold 7% to 7.5% of a sample with 80,000 or so clones, roughly 75% of them seen once. The sequenced material came from PBMCs. These receptors all stem from a woman in her 40s in good health and CMV-seronegative. Each CDR3 is given with its conserved first and last residue. D genes are given only for firm matches. Size is omitted from some rows. Given values are once, few, many or a class for expanded clones.

>few|TRBD1|TRBV7-8|TRBJ2-7
CASSAGGSYEQYF
TGTGCCAGCAGCGCAGGGGGTTCCTACGAGCAGTACTTC
>NA|NA|TRBV5-4|TRBJ2-5
CASSLLGQGKETQYF
TGTGCCAGCAGCCTTCTAGGGCAGGGGAAAGAGACCCAGTACTTC
>NA|TRBD2|TRBV7-3|TRBJ2-1
CASSPGLAGADEQFF
TGTGCCAGCAGCCCCGGACTAGCGGGGGCGGATGAGCAGTTCTTC
>NA|TRBD1|TRBV6-1|TRBJ1-5
CASQPEGQVNQPQHF
TGTGCCAGCCAACCAGAGGGACAGGTCAATCAGCCCCAGCATTTT
>few|NA|TRBV11-1|TRBJ2-3
CASSLEIGVRTDTQYF
TGTGCCAGCAGCTTGGAGATAGGGGTCCGCACAGATACGCAGTATTTT
>once|NA|TRBV10-3|TRBJ1-5
CAISESGHLSNQPQHF
TGTGCCATCAGTGAGTCGGGACACCTTAGCAATCAGCCCCAGCATTTT
>NA|NA|TRBV7-9|TRBJ2-7
CSSSQTGYEQYF
TGTTCCAGCAGCCAGACAGGCTACGAGCAGTACTTC
>NA|TRBD1|TRBV13|TRBJ2-5
CASSLGVEDRVGETQYF
TGTGCCAGCAGCTTAGGCGTTGAGGACAGGGTCGGGGAGACCCAGTACTTC
>NA|TRBD1|TRBV9|TRBJ2-1
CASSVVGTGAGHEQFF
TGTGCCAGCAGCGTAGTGGGGACAGGGGCTGGTCATGAGCAGTTCTTC
>NA|NA|TRBV6-1|TRBJ1-2
CASRMLAPYGYTF
TGTGCCAGCAGGATGTTAGCACCTTATGGCTACACCTTC
>NA|NA|TRBV28|TRBJ1-5
CASSSPNQPQHF
TGTGCCAGCAGTTCCCCTAATCAGCCCCAGCATTTT
>NA|NA|TRBV27|TRBJ2-7
CASSYSSASSYEQYF
TGTGCCAGCAGCTATTCTAGCGCTAGCTCCTACGAGCAGTACTTC
>NA|NA|TRBV19|TRBJ1-5
CASSISRDQPQHF
TGTGCCAGTAGTATAAGTCGGGATCAGCCCCAGCATTTT
>NA|NA|TRBV5-1|TRBJ2-7
CASSPLTSYEQYF
TGCGCCAGCAGCCCTCTGACTAGCTACGAGCAGTACTTC
>once|NA|TRBV10-2|TRBJ2-1
CASSESRAASSLIGEQFF
TGCGCCAGCAGTGAGTCGAGGGCGGCTAGCTCTCTCATTGGTGAGCAGTTCTTC
>NA|NA|TRBV19|TRBJ1-1
CASSKQGYSEAFF
TGTGCCAGTAGTAAGCAGGGGTACTCAGAAGCTTTCTTT
>NA|NA|TRBV5-1|TRBJ1-1
CASSRQAEGKLNTEAFF
TGCGCCAGCAGCCGACAGGCGGAAGGAAAATTGAACACTGAAGCTTTCTTT
>once|NA|TRBV10-1|TRBJ1-5
CASSERDTGSPNQPQHF
TGCGCCAGCAGTGAGAGAGATACAGGGTCCCCCAATCAGCCCCAGCATTTT
>NA|TRBD2|TRBV7-9|TRBJ2-3
CASSLGGRGGPGDTQYF
TGTGCCAGCAGCTTAGGCGGTCGGGGGGGTCCAGGAGATACGCAGTATTTT
>NA|NA|TRBV9|TRBJ1-1
CASSPAVQTNTEAFF
TGTGCCAGCAGCCCCGCAGTACAGACGAACACTGAAGCTTTCTTT
>NA|NA|TRBV5-1|TRBJ2-4
CASSLSLSGVDIQYF
TGCGCCAGCAGCTTGTCCCTAAGCGGAGTCGACATTCAGTACTTC
>NA|NA|TRBV6-1|TRBJ2-5
CASSEATGGAETQYF
TGTGCCAGCAGTGAAGCGACGGGGGGCGCAGAGACCCAGTACTTC
>NA|TRBD2|TRBV7-9|TRBJ2-2
CASSLTSGTNTGELFF
TGTGCCAGCAGCTTGACTAGCGGGACGAACACCGGGGAGCTGTTTTTT
>NA|TRBD1|TRBV6-5|TRBJ1-1
CASKLQGDTEAFF
TGTGCCAGCAAGCTACAGGGGGACACTGAAGCTTTCTTT
>NA|NA|TRBV18|TRBJ2-1
CASSPPQGPNEQFF
TGTGCCAGCTCACCACCTCAGGGGCCCAATGAGCAGTTCTTC
>NA|TRBD1|TRBV7-9|TRBJ2-7
CASSLVVSAQGIHEQYF
TGTGCCAGCAGCTTAGTGGTGTCAGCACAGGGGATCCACGAGCAGTACTTC
>NA|TRBD2|TRBV7-2|TRBJ2-1
CASSVVAGNDNEQFF
TGTGCCAGCAGCGTAGTAGCGGGAAATGACAATGAGCAGTTCTTC
>NA|TRBD2|TRBV7-2|TRBJ2-2
CASSFPSGTVDTGELFF
TGTGCCAGCAGCTTCCCTAGCGGAACCGTTGACACCGGGGAGCTGTTTTTT
>NA|TRBD1|TRBV7-2|TRBJ1-2
CASSRTGASNYGYTF
TGTGCCAGCAGCCGCACAGGGGCCTCTAACTATGGCTACACCTTC
>NA|TRBD1|TRBV27|TRBJ1-2
CASSPGTGRRYGYTF
TGTGCCAGCAGTCCGGGGACAGGCCGACGTTATGGCTACACCTTC
>NA|NA|TRBV4-2|TRBJ1-4
CASSHGTETTNEKLFF
TGTGCCAGCAGCCACGGAACAGAGACAACTAATGAAAAACTGTTTTTT
>NA|TRBD1|TRBV27|TRBJ1-2
CASSLSYTGDYGYTF
TGTGCCAGCAGTTTATCCTACACAGGGGACTATGGCTACACCTTC
>NA|NA|TRBV27|TRBJ2-1
CASSLGRLGYNEQFF
TGTGCCAGCAGTCTAGGGAGGTTGGGGTACAATGAGCAGTTCTTC
>NA|TRBD2|TRBV9|TRBJ2-2
CASSNRGLAGETTGELFF
TGTGCCAGCAGCAACCGGGGACTAGCGGGAGAGACTACCGGGGAGCTGTTTTTT
>NA|NA|TRBV20-1|TRBJ1-1
CSAPGDTEAFF
TGCAGTGCTCCAGGGGATACTGAAGCTTTCTTT
>NA|NA|TRBV5-6|TRBJ2-1
CASSFRGSSYNEQFF
TGTGCCAGCAGCTTCCGGGGGAGCTCCTACAATGAGCAGTTCTTC
>NA|NA|TRBV11-3|TRBJ1-1
CASSGQSDTEAFF
TGTGCCAGCAGCGGACAGTCGGACACTGAAGCTTTCTTT
>once|TRBD2|TRBV30|TRBJ2-3
CAWSGTSGGADTQYF
TGTGCCTGGAGTGGGACTAGCGGGGGAGCAGATACGCAGTATTTT
>once|NA|TRBV2|TRBJ1-2
CASRLGGYGYTF
TGTGCCAGCCGACTGGGGGGGTATGGCTACACCTTC
>NA|TRBD2|TRBV5-1|TRBJ2-1
CASSFGAGGGSYNEQFF
TGCGCCAGCAGCTTCGGAGCCGGCGGGGGATCCTACAATGAGCAGTTCTTC
>few|TRBD2|TRBV4-1|TRBJ2-2
CASSPSPLRLAGAGGELFF
TGCGCCAGCAGCCCCTCCCCCCTTAGACTAGCGGGAGCGGGCGGGGAGCTGTTTTTT
>NA|TRBD1|TRBV30|TRBJ1-5
CAWRQGGDQPQHF
TGTGCCTGGCGACAGGGAGGTGATCAGCCCCAGCATTTT
>NA|NA|TRBV9|TRBJ1-1
CASSVGEWGGSEAFF
TGTGCCAGCAGCGTAGGGGAATGGGGGGGTTCTGAAGCTTTCTTT
>few|NA|TRBV6-5|TRBJ1-3
CASSYGRGNTIYF
TGTGCCAGCAGTTACGGCAGAGGAAACACCATATATTTT
>NA|TRBD2|TRBV5-1|TRBJ2-7
CASSLVLAGEHEQYF
TGCGCCAGCAGCTTGGTACTAGCGGGAGAGCACGAGCAGTACTTC
>few|NA|TRBV7-8|TRBJ2-1
CASSLAAGSWSYNEQFF
TGTGCCAGCAGCTTAGCGGCAGGGTCCTGGTCCTACAATGAGCAGTTCTTC
>NA|TRBD2|TRBV19|TRBJ2-1
CASSISSVSGVHAFYNEQFF
TGTGCCAGTAGTATTTCGTCGGTTAGCGGGGTCCACGCCTTCTACAATGAGCAGTTCTTC
>NA|TRBD1|TRBV10-1|TRBJ2-2
CASSTDRAATGELFF
TGCGCCAGCAGCACCGACAGGGCTGCCACCGGGGAGCTGTTTTTT
>NA|NA|TRBV19|TRBJ1-2
CASSTRARYGYTF
TGTGCCAGTAGTACCAGGGCCCGGTACGGCTACACCTTC
>NA|NA|TRBV18|TRBJ2-7
CASSPLDITEQYF
TGTGCCAGCTCACCTCTGGACATCACCGAGCAGTACTTC
>once|NA|TRBV15|TRBJ1-4
CATSRGTYNEKLFF
TGTGCCACCAGCAGAGGTACCTATAATGAAAAACTGTTTTTT
>NA|NA|TRBV28|TRBJ2-3
CASSPPGVKADTQYF
TGTGCCAGCAGCCCCCCCGGGGTAAAGGCAGATACGCAGTATTTT
>NA|TRBD1|TRBV11-2|TRBJ1-2
CASSFNLGGRDYGYTF
TGTGCCAGCAGCTTTAACCTAGGGGGCAGGGACTATGGCTACACCTTC
>NA|NA|TRBV5-8|TRBJ2-7
CASSLWPTEQYF
TGTGCCAGCAGCCTCTGGCCCACCGAGCAGTACTTC